A single sample gave rise to the 17 T cell receptor beta chains below, sequenced in a study of identical twins. From the 5' RACE reads, TCRdb called clonotypes with MiXCR, one entry per CDR3 protein. Found here are roughly 260,000 distinct CDR3 sequences, around an eighth of them singletons; the top ten hold 8.8%. Sequenced material: memory (CD45RO+) T cells sorted from blood. These receptors were taken from a woman between 18 and 30 years old in good health.

This clonotype appeared a few times. This chain links TRBV3-1 with TRBJ2-3; D might be TRBD2 (6 bases). With 4 bases removed from V and 2 bases from J, the gap between germline ends came to 19 bases. The germline CDR1 and CDR2 sequences are LGHDT and YNNKEL (reference sequence). The CDR3 is 17 residues long. CDR3 in amino acids: CASSLLFPGGTTDTQYF. The DNA of the CDR3 is TGTGCCAGCAGCCTTCTTTTTCCCGGGGGAACCACAGATACGCAGTATTTT.

The V call is TRBV4-3, the J call TRBJ2-7; D gene unclear. Germline loops: CDR1 LGHNA, CDR2 YSLEER. The germline V and J ends were trimmed by 1 base and 0 bases, with 13 bases remaining between them. This CDR3 is 16 amino acids long. The CDR3 sequence: CASSQVAKGISYEQYF. In nucleotides, the CDR3 is TGCGCCAGCAGCCAAGTTGCTAAAGGGATCTCCTACGAGCAGTACTTC.

This clonotype was recorded a few times. The V gene is TRBV7-8, the J gene TRBJ2-7; D might be TRBD2 (5 bases). Germline V CDR1 and CDR2: SGHVS, FQNEAQ. Trimming took off 4 bases at V and 6 bases at J, with 13 bases between the two ends. The CDR3 is 13 amino acids. CDR3 sequence: CASSSGSGFEQYF. The CDR3 DNA reads TGTGCCAGCAGCTCTGGCTCGGGATTCGAGCAGTACTTC.

The sample holds a few counts of this clonotype. The chain joins TRBV5-1 to TRBJ2-7; a possible D gene is TRBD1 (6 bases). V lost 5 bases to trimming and J lost 1 base, with 13 bases between them. Germline loops: CDR1 SGHRS, CDR2 YFSETQ. CDR3 length: 14 amino acids. The CDR3 loop is CASSGQGSSYEQYF. CDR3 coding DNA: TGCGCCAGCAGTGGGCAGGGGTCGTCCTACGAGCAGTACTTC.

This clonotype has more than one count but fewer than ten. The rearrangement links TRBV2 to TRBJ2-4; D unclear. The CDR3 is 13 residues long. V was shortened by 4 bases and J by 15 bases, with 19 bases between the two germline ends. Per germline, CDR1 SNHLY and CDR2 FYNNEI. This CDR3 is CASSVMELETGYF. As DNA, the CDR3 is TGTGCCAGCAGTGTAATGGAATTGGAGACTGGGTACTTC.

A few counts support this clonotype. The chain carries TRBV20-1 and TRBJ2-1, with D perhaps matching TRBD2 (5 bases). This CDR3 region has 14 residues. Per germline, CDR1 DFQATT and CDR2 SNEGSKA (reference sequence). V was shortened by 2 bases and J by 6 bases, with 14 bases between the two germline ends. The CDR3 loop is CSARLSSWGNEQFF. Written as DNA, the CDR3 is TGCAGTGCTAGACTTTCTAGCTGGGGCAATGAGCAGTTCTTC.

On this clonotype itself: A much larger clonotype is one base distant, so this may be a read error. The V call is TRBV20-1, the J call TRBJ2-1, with D perhaps TRBD1 (5 bases). Per the germline V gene, CDR1 is DFQATT and CDR2 is SNEGSKA (reference sequence). The CDR3 loop spans 14 amino acids. The germline V and J ends were trimmed by 3 bases and 7 bases, with 16 bases remaining between them. The DNA of the CDR3 is TGCAGTGCTAGTGGAAGGGGAACTGGGAATGAGCAGTTCTTC. Amino acids: CSASGRGTGNEQFF.

This clonotype was seen repeatedly, ten times or more. V usage is TRBV5-1 and J usage is TRBJ2-1; TRBD1 aligns across 8 bases. The trim removed 4 bases at V and 2 bases at J, leaving 8 bases unmatched. Germline lookup yields CDR1 SGHRS and CDR2 YFSETQ. This CDR3 region has 16 residues. CDR3 DNA sequence: TGCGCCAGCAGCACGAGACAGGGGAGCACCTACAATGAGCAGTTCTTC. As protein: CASSTRQGSTYNEQFF. The whole variable domain, filled in from reference TRBV5-1 and TRBJ2-1, reads KAGVTQTPRYLIKTRGQQVTLSCSPISGHRSVSWYQQTPGQGLQFLFEYFSETQRNKGNFPGRFSGRQFSNSRSEMNVSTLELGDSALYLCASSTRQGSTYNEQFFGPGTRLTVL.

This clonotype occurred a few times. V is TRBV2 and J is TRBJ2-2; possible D gene TRBD1, 5 bases. CDR3 length: 15 amino acids. Germline lookup yields CDR1 SNHLY and CDR2 FYNNEI. Trimming shortened V by 8 bases and J by 1 base, and 14 bases separated the two germline ends. CDR3 sequence: CASLHRQGNTGELFF. CDR3 DNA: TGTGCCAGCTTACACCGGCAGGGGAACACCGGGGAGCTGTTTTTT.

The table lists this clonotype with many counts. The genes are TRBV6-1 and TRBJ1-1; TRBD1 aligns across 7 bases. Germline loops: CDR1 MNHNS, CDR2 SASEGT. V dropped 11 bases and J dropped 5; count of bases not matched to a gene: 8. There are 12 residues in the CDR3. CDR3 residues: CAGRDRGTEAFF. CDR3 DNA sequence: TGTGCCGGGCGGGACAGAGGTACTGAAGCTTTCTTT.

The chain links TRBV9 to TRBJ2-7; 7 bases are a match to TRBD1. Losses at the gene ends were 4 bases for V and 6 bases for J; bases not matched to a gene: 13. The CDR3 runs 15 residues. From germline, CDR1 is SGDLS and CDR2 YYNGEE. The CDR3 reads CASSPRQGSWGEQYF. CDR3 sequence (DNA): TGTGCCAGCAGCCCACGACAGGGATCCTGGGGCGAGCAGTACTTC.

This clonotype showed up just a few times. J is TRBJ2-3 and V is TRBV10-3; D is tentatively TRBD1 or TRBD2 (5 bases each). V lost 6 bases to trimming and J lost 6 bases, with 25 bases between them. The CDR3 contains 17 residues. Germline CDR1 reads ENHRY; CDR2 reads SYGVKD. The CDR3 DNA reads as TGTGCCATCAGCCAGGGATCGAGCGGCCCCCTAGCCGATACGCAGTATTTT. Its protein is CAISQGSSGPLADTQYF.

This clonotype showed up just a few times. The J gene is TRBJ2-7, the V gene TRBV5-1, with a tentative D call TRBD1 (6 bases). There are 14 residues in the CDR3. V gave up 2 bases and J gave up 2 bases, with 11 bases separating them. The germline V gene encodes CDR1 SGHRS and CDR2 YFSETQ. The CDR3, as DNA: TGCGCCAGCAGCTTCGGGACACCAACCTACGAGCAGTACTTC. This codes for CASSFGTPTYEQYF.

The gene calls are TRBV5-5 and TRBJ2-7; 7 positions match TRBD2. Germline CDR1 SGHKS, CDR2 YYEKEE (reference sequence). After removal of 2 bases from V and 2 bases from J, the junction contained 4 bases not matched to a gene. The length of the CDR3 is 14 residues. This chain's CDR3 is CASSFSSGAYEQYF. In nucleotides, the CDR3 is TGTGCCAGCAGCTTTTCTAGCGGTGCCTACGAGCAGTACTTC.

This clonotype was observed a handful of times. The chain combines TRBV6-1 with TRBJ1-6; TRBD1 aligns across 8 bases. This CDR3 comprises 14 residues. Germline lookup yields CDR1 MNHNS and CDR2 SASEGT. The V segment lost 7 bases and the J segment 5 bases; nucleotides outside the gene matches: 4. CDR3 DNA sequence: TGTGCCAGCAACGCGGACAGGGATAATTCACCCCTCCACTTT. Its translation is CASNADRDNSPLHF.

The chain couples TRBV15 to TRBJ2-2; D remains ambiguous. V lost 0 bases and J lost 5, with 7 bases in between. The CDR3 length is 14 residues. Germline V CDR1 and CDR2: LNHNV, YYDKDF (reference sequence). DNA of the CDR3: TGTGCCACCAGCAGAGATCCTCGGACCGGGGAGCTGTTTTTT. It codes for CATSRDPRTGELFF.

This clonotype was recorded at least ten times. The chain has TRBV30 and TRBJ2-2, with D possibly TRBD1 on 6 matching bases. The germline V gene has CDR1 GTSNPN and CDR2 SVGIG (reference sequence). Trimming shortened V by 3 bases and J by 5 bases, and 13 bases separated the two germline ends. CDR3 size: 14 residues. The CDR3 is CAWRDGDKTGELFF. The CDR3 DNA reads as TGTGCCTGGAGAGACGGGGACAAGACCGGGGAGCTGTTTTTT. Complete variable domain (other parts from reference TRBV30 and TRBJ2-2): SQTIHQWPATLVQPVGSPLSLECTVEGTSNPNLYWYRQAAGRGLQLLFYSVGIGQISSEVPQNLSASRPQDRQFILSSKKLLLSDSGFYLCAWRDGDKTGELFFGEGSRLTVL.